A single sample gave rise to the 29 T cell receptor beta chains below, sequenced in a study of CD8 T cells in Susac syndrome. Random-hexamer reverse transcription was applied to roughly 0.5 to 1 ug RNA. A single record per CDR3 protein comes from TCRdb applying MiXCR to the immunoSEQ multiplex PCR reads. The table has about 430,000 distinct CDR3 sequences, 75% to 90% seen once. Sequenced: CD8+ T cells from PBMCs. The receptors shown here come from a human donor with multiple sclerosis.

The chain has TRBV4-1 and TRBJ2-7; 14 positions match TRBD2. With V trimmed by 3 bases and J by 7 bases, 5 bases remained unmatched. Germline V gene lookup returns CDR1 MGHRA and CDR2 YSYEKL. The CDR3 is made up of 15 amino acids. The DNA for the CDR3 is TGCGCCAGCAGCCAGGGACTAGCGGGAGTGGGGGAGCAGTACTTC. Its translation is CASSQGLAGVGEQYF.

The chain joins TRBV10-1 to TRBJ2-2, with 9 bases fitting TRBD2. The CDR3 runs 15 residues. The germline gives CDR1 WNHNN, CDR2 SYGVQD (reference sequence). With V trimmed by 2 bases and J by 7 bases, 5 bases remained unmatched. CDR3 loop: CASSEEREDHGELFF. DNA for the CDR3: TGCGCCAGCAGTGAGGAGCGGGAGGATCACGGGGAGCTGTTTTTT.

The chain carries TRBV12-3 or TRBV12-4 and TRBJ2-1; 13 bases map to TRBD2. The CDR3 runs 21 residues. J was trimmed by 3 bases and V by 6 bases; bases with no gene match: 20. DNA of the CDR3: TGTGCCAGCAGGCCTATCCCGGGACTAGCGGGATCACTTTACAGCTACAATGAGCAGTTCTTC. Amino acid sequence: CASRPIPGLAGSLYSYNEQFF.

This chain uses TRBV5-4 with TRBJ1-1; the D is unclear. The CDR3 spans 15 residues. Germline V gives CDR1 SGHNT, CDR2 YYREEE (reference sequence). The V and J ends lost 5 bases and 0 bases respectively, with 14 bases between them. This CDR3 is CASSSGYRLNTEAFF. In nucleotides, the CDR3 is TGTGCCAGCAGTTCCGGCTATAGGTTGAACACTGAAGCTTTCTTT.

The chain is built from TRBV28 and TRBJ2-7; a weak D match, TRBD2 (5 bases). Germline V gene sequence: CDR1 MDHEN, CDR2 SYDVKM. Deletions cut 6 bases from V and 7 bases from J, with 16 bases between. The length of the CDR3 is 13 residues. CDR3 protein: CASSRRADSEQYF. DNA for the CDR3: TGTGCCAGCAGCCGACGGGCGGACTCAGAGCAGTACTTC.

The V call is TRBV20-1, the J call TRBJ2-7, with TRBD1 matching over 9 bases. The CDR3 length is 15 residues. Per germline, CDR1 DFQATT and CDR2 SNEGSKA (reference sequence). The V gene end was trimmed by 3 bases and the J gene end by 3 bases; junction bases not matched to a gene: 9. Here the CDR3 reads CSASYSDRGGYEQYF. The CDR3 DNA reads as TGCAGTGCTAGCTACTCGGACAGGGGTGGCTACGAGCAGTACTTC.

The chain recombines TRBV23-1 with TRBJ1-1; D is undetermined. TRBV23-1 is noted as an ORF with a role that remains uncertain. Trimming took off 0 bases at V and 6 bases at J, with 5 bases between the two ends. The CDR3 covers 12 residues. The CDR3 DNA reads TGCGCCAGCAGTCAATCGCGGCCTGAAGCTTTCTTT. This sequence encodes CASSQSRPEAFF.

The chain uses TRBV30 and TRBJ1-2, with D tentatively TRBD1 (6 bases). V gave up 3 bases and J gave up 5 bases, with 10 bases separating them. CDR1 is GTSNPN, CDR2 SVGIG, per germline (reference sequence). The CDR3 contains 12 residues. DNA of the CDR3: TGTGCCTGGAGACATACAGGGTATGGCTACACCTTC. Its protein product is CAWRHTGYGYTF.

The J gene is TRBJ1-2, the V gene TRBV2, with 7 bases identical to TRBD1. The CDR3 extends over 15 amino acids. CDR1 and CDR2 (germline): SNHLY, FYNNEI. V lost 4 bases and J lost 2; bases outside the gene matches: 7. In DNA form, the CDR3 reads TGTGCCAGCAGTGGGCAGGGGGGGCAAAACTATGGCTACACCTTC. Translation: CASSGQGGQNYGYTF.

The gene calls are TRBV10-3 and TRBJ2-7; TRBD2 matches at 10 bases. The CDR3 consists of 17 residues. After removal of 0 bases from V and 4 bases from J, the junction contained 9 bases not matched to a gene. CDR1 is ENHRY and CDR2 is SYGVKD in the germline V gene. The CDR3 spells CAISESTESSGRYEQYF. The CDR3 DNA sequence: TGTGCCATCAGTGAGTCGACTGAGTCTAGCGGGAGATACGAGCAGTACTTC.

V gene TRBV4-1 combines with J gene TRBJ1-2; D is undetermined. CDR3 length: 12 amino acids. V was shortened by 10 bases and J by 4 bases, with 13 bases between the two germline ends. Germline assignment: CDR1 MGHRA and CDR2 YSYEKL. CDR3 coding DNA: TGCGCCATCTCAGACGGCTTCTATGGCTACACCTTC. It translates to CAISDGFYGYTF.

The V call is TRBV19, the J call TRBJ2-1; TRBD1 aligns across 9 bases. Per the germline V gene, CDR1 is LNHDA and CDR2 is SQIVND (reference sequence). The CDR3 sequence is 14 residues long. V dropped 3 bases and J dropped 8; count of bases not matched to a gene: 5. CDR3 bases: TGTGCCAGTAGTATGGGGACAGGGAGGGATGAGCAGTTCTTC. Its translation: CASSMGTGRDEQFF.

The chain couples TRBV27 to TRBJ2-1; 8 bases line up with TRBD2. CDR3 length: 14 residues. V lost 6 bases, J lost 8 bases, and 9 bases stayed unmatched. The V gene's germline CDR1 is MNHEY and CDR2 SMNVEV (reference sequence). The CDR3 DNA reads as TGTGCCAGCAGAACTAGCGGAGGTCCGGATGAGCAGTTCTTC. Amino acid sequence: CASRTSGGPDEQFF.

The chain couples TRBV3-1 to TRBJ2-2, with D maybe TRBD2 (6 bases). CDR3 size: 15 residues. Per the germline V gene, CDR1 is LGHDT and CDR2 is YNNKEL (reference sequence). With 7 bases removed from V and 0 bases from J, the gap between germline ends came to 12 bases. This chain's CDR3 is CASTHGTPNTGELFF. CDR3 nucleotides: TGTGCCAGCACCCACGGGACTCCGAACACCGGGGAGCTGTTTTTT.

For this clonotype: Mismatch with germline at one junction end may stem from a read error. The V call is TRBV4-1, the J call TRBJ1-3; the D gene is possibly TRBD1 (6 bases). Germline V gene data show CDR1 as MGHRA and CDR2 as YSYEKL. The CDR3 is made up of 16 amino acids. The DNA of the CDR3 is TGCGCCAGCAGTCAAGATGGGGGGGCACGAGGAAACACCATATATTTT. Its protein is CASSQDGGARGNTIYF.

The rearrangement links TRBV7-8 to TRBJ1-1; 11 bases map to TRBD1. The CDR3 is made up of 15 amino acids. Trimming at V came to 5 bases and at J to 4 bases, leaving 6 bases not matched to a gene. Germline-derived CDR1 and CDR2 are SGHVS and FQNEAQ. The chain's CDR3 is CASSQRDRGVTEAFF. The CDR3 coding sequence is TGTGCCAGCAGCCAACGGGACAGGGGGGTCACTGAAGCTTTCTTT.

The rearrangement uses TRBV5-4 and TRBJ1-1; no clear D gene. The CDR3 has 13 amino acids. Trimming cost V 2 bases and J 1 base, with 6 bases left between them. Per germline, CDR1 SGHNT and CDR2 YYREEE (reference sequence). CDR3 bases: TGTGCCAGCAGCTTTGGGCCGAACACTGAAGCTTTCTTT. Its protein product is CASSFGPNTEAFF.

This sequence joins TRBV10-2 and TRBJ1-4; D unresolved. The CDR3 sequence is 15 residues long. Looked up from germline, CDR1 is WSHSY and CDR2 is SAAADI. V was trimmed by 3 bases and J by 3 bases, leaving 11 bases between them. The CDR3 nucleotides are TGCGCCAGCAGTGATACCGGGCAGCCTAATGAAAAACTGTTTTTT. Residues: CASSDTGQPNEKLFF.

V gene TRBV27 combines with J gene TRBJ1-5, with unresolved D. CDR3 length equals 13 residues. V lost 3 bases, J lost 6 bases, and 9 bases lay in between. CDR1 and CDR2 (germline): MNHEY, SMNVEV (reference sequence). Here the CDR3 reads CASSFDLGQPQHF. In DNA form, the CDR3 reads TGTGCCAGCAGTTTTGACTTGGGTCAGCCCCAGCATTTT.

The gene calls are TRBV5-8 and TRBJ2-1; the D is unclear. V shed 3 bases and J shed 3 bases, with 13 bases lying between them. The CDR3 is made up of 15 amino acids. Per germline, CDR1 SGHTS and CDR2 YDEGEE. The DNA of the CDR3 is TGTGCCAGCAGCTCAACCAAACTGGACTACAATGAGCAGTTCTTC. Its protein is CASSSTKLDYNEQFF. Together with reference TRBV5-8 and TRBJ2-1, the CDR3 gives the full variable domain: EAGVTQSPTHLIKTRGQQATLRCSPISGHTSVYWYQQALGLGLQFLLWYDEGEERNRGNFPPRFSGRQFPNYSSELNVNALELEDSALYLCASSSTKLDYNEQFFGPGTRLTVL.

The CDR3 reads CASSYRDRGATNEKLFF. The DNA of the CDR3 is TGCGCCAGCAGCTACCGGGACAGGGGGGCAACTAATGAAAAACTGTTTTTT. This chain links TRBV4-1 with TRBJ1-4; 11 bases agree with TRBD1. Germline V gene lookup returns CDR1 MGHRA and CDR2 YSYEKL. The length of the CDR3 is 17 residues. Losses at the gene ends were 5 bases for V and 0 bases for J; bases not matched to a gene: 5.

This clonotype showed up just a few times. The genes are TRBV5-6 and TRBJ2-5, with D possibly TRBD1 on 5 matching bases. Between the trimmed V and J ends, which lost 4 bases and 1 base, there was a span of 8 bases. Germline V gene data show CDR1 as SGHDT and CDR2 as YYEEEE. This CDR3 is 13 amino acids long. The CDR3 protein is CASSPRAQETQYF. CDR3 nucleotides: TGTGCCAGCAGCCCCAGGGCCCAAGAGACCCAGTACTTC.

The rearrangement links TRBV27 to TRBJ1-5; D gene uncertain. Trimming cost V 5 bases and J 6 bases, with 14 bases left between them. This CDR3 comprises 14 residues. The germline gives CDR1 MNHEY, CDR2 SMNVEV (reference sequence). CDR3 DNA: TGTGCCAGCAGTCACCTTTTGGATGGTCAGCCCCAGCATTTT. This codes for CASSHLLDGQPQHF.

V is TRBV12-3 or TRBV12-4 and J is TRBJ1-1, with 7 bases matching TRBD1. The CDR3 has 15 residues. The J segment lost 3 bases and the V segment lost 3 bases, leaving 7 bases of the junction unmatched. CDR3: CASSFRQGSDTEAFF. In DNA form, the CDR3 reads TGTGCCAGCAGTTTTCGACAGGGATCAGACACTGAAGCTTTCTTT.

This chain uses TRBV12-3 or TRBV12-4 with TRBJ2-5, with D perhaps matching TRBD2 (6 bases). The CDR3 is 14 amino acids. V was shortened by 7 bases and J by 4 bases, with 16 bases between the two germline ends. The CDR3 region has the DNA TGTGCCAGCACCCTCCCCAGGCGGGGAGAGACCCAGTACTTC. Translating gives CASTLPRRGETQYF.

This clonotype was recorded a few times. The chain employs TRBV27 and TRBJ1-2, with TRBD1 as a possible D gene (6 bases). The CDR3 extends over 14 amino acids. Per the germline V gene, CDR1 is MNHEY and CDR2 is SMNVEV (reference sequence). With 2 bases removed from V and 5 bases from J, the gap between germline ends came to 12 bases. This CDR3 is CASSLGGPGYGYTF. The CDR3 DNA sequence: TGTGCCAGCAGTTTAGGGGGCCCGGGTTATGGCTACACCTTC.

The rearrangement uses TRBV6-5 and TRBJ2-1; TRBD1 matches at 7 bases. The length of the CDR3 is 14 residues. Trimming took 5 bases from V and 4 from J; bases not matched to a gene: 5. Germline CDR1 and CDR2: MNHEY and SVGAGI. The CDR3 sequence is CASSHRGPYNEQFF. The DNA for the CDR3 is TGTGCCAGCAGTCACAGGGGACCTTACAATGAGCAGTTCTTC.

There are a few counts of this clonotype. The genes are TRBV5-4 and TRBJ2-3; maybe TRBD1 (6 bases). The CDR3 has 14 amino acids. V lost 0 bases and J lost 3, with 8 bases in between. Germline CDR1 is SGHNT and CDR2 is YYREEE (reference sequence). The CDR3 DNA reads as TGTGCCAGCAGCTTGGAGGGGGTTACAGATACGCAGTATTTT. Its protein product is CASSLEGVTDTQYF.

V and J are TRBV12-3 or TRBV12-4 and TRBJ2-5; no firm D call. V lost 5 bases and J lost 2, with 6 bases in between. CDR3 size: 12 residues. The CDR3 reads CASSVRQETQYF. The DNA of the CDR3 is TGTGCCAGCAGTGTCAGGCAAGAGACCCAGTACTTC.